The clone carrying this T cell receptor beta chain was counted many times. The time point: before trial treatment. These data are taken from a study of low-dose radiotherapy and immunotherapy resistance in tumors. Study details: The study administered intravenous cyclophosphamide at 200 mg/m2 every two weeks, one day ahead of radiation and immunotherapy. Oral administration of aspirin 300 mg daily occurred for four cycles, commencing at cycle 1 day 1.

First-strand cDNA relied on TRAV- and TRBV-specific primers spanning alpha and beta chains. Both a constant-region primer and a V-primer adapter served to amplify TCRs across approximately 19 PCR cycles. TCRdb ran MiXCR on the reads and lists one entry per CDR3 protein. The profile shows roughly 76,000 distinct CDR3 sequences, approximately 17% of them singletons. Sequencing was performed on PBMCs, taken before treatment. The sequence derives from a male donor with prostate cancer.

For the CDR3, the DNA is TGTGCCAGCAGCTTGTCGACAGGGCGGCCCACCGGGGAGCTGTTTTTT. This codes for CASSLSTGRPTGELFF. This chain links TRBV5-6 with TRBJ2-2; 7 bases are shared with TRBD1. The CDR3 runs 16 residues. Losses at the gene ends were 1 base for V and 4 bases for J; bases not matched to a gene: 7. Per germline, CDR1 SGHDT and CDR2 YYEEEE.